This T cell receptor beta chain was captured by sequencing in a study of cytomegalovirus exposure and HLA in healthy donors. Primers included in the PCR were 60 Vbeta and 13 Jbeta primers. Only in-frame clones appear in the TCRdb table, and some are missing; sequencing was by immunoSEQ multiplex PCR. The sample yields approximately 200,000 clones, around 74% seen once. The CDR3 sequence is 12 residues long. V shed 6 bases and J shed 8 bases, with 11 bases lying between them. Germline assignment: CDR1 MNHEY and CDR2 SVGAGI. Sequenced input: PBMCs. V usage is TRBV6-5 and J usage is TRBJ1-3, with D hard to call. The TCR comes from a girl aged 5 to 17 in good health and CMV-seropositive. This CDR3 reads CASRGGWDTIYF. The DNA for the CDR3 is TGTGCCAGCAGAGGAGGGTGGGACACCATATATTTT.